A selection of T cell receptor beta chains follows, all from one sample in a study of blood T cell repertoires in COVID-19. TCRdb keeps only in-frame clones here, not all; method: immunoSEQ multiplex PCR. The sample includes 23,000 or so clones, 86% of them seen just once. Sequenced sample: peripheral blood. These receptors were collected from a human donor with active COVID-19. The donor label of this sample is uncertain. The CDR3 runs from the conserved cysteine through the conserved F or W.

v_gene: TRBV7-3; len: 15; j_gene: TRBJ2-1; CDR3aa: CASSLSLTSTNEQFF
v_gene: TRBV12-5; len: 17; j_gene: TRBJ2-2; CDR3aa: CASGLGRTGGKTGELFF
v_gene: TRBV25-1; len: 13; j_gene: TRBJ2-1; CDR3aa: CASSGAGANEQFF
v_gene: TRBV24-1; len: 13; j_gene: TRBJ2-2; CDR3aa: CATGGSNTGELFF
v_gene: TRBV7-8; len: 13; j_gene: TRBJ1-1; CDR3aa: CASSQGQGTEAFF
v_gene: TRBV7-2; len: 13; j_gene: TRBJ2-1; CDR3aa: CASSLTSDYEQFF
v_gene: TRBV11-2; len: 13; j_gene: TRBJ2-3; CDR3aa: CASSLDRSDTQYF
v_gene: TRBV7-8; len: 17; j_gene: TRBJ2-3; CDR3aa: CASSLDFTGESTDTQYF
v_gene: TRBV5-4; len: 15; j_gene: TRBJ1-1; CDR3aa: CASSWGLPGETEAFF
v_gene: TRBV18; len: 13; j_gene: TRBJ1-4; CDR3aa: CASSPPSENVLFF
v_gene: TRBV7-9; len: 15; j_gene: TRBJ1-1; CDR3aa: CASSLGGVSSTEAFF
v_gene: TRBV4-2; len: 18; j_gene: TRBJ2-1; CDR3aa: CASSQQIGFGTPNNEQFF
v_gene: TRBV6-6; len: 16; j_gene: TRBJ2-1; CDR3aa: CASSQRGVDSLRKQFF
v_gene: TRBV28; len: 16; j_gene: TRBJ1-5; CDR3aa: CASRYTGGYSNQPQHF
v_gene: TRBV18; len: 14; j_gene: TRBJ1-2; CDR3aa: CASSFSEGAYGYTF
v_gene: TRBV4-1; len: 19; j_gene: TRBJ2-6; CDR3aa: CASSHRIAGTSSGANVLTF
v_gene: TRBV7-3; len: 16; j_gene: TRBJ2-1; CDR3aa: CASSLRGGRTYNEQFF
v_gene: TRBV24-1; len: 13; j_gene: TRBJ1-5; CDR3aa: CATSGGGEQPQHF
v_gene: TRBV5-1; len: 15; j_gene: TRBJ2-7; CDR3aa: CASRWTSGRTYEQYF
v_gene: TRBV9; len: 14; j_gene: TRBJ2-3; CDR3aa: CASSVRGPADTQYF
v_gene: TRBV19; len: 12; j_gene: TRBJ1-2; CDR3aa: CASGQQGYGYTF
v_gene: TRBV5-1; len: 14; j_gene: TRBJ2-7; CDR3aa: CASSLGQGANEQYF
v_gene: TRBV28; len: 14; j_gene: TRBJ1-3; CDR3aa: CASTITGSGNTIYF
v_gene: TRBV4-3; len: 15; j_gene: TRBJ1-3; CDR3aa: CASSQGGGTGNTIYF
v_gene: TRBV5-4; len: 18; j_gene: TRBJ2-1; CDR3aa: CASSLASRTSNRKDEQFF
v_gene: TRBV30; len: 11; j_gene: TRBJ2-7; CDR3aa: CAWQGYYEQYF
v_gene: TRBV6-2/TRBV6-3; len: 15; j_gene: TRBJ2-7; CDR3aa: CASSYAGLAGVRGNF
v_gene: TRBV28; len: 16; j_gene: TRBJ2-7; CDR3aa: CASSLYEANGAYEQYF
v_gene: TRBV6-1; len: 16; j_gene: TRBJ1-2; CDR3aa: CASSVGTGNANYGYTF
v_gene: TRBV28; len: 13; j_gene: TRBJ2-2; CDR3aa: CASSVSSTGELFF
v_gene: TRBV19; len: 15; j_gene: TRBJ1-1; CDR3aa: CASSRGQGEMGEAFF
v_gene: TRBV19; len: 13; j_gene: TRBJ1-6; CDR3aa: CASSQGAPSPLHF
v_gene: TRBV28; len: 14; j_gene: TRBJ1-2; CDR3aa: CASSLGSTGGIYTF
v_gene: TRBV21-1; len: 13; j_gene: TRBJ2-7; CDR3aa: CASSPLGGSEQYF
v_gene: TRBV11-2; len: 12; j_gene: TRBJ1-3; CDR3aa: CASSFQRDTIYF
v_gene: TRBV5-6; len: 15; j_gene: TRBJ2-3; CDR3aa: CASSLGQAFTDTQYF
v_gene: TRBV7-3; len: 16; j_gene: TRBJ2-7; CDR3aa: CASSLTALTGGDEQYF
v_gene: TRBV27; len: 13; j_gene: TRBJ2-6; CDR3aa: CASSPSGANVLTF
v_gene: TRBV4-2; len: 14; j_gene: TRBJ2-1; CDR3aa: CASSESLADNEQFF
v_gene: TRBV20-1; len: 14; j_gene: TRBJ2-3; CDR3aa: CSASLEDGTDTQYF
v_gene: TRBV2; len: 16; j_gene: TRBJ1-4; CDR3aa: CASSTGTPATNEKLFF
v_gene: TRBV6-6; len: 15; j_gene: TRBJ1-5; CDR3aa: CASSLGQGVGQPQHF
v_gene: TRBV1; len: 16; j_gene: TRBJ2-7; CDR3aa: CTSSLPEREGRGEQYF
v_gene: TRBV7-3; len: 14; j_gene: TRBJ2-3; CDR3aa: CASSLTGLRDTQYF
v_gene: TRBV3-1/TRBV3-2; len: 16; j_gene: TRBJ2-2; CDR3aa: CASSTIAGGNTGELFF
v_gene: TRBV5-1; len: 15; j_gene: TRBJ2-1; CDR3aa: CASSFNGGEVYEQFF
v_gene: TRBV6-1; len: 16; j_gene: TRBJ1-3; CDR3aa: CASSAMEGASGNTIYF
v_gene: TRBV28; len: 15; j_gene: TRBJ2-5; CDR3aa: CASNTRDRVRETQYF
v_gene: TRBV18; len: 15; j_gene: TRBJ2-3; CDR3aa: CASSPPGQGSDTQYF
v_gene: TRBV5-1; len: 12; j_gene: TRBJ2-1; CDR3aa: CASSSSGGEQFF
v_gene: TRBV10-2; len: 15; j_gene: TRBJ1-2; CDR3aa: CASSESGGDSYGYTF
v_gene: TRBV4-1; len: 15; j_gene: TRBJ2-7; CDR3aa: CASSQGPGQGYEQYF
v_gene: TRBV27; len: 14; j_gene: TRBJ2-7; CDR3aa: CASRSQGRSYEQYF
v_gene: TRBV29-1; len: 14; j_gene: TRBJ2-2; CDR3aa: CSVADRGPTGELFF
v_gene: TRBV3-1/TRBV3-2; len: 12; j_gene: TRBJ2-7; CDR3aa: CASSQARGEQYF
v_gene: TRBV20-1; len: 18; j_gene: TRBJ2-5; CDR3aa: CSASKFRLDHLDRETQYF
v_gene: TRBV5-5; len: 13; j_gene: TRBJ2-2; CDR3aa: CASSRTGDGELFF